The 26 T cell receptor beta chains below were found in one sample sequenced in a study of identical twins. MiXCR, run by TCRdb on the 5' RACE reads, gives a single entry per CDR3 protein. Of 650,000 to 750,000 distinct CDR3 sequences listed, around 20% are singletons. These records were also assigned to another study, of T cells expressing NK-cell markers.

Sequencing was carried out using PBMCs. The receptors were gathered from a woman between 18 and 29 years old in good health.

This sequence joins TRBV15 and TRBJ2-3; D ambiguous. The CDR3 is 14 amino acids. CDR1 LNHNV and CDR2 YYDKDF come from the germline V gene (reference sequence). Trimming removed 0 bases from V and 2 bases from J, with 6 bases in between. In DNA form, the CDR3 reads TGTGCCACCAGCAGAGACAACCCCACAGATACGCAGTATTTT. Its protein is CATSRDNPTDTQYF.

This clonotype was seen more than once but under ten times. The rearrangement uses TRBV12-3 or TRBV12-4 and TRBJ2-3; TRBD1 matches 8 bases. The CDR3 runs 15 residues. V lost 5 bases, J lost 0 bases, and 4 bases stayed unmatched. The CDR3 coding sequence is TGTGCCAGCAGTACCACAGGGGGGAGCACAGATACGCAGTATTTT. It yields the protein CASSTTGGSTDTQYF.

The chain joins TRBV11-2 to TRBJ2-3, with 10 positions matching TRBD2. The CDR3 contains 14 residues. The germline gives CDR1 SGHAT, CDR2 FQNNGV. V lost 7 bases to trimming and J lost 4 bases; unmatched junction nucleotides: 5. CDR3 in DNA: TGTGCCAGCAACCTAGCGGGGGTATCAGATACGCAGTATTTT. Its protein is CASNLAGVSDTQYF.

V and J are TRBV4-2 and TRBJ2-2, with D perhaps matching TRBD1 (5 bases). This CDR3 is built from 15 residues. Between the trimmed V and J ends, which lost 3 bases and 6 bases, there was a span of 14 bases. Germline V gene sequence: CDR1 LGHNA, CDR2 YNFKEQ. The CDR3 region is CASSQGLRTAGELFF. CDR3 DNA: TGTGCCAGCAGCCAGGGGCTACGTACTGCCGGGGAGCTGTTTTTT.

This clonotype was seen a few times. The rearrangement links TRBV12-3 or TRBV12-4 to TRBJ1-2; the D is unclear. V lost 7 bases to trimming and J lost 5 bases, with 14 bases between them. The CDR3 totals 13 residues. This CDR3 reads CASTRRDLYGYTF. The CDR3 bases are TGTGCCAGCACCAGACGTGATTTGTATGGCTACACCTTC.

This clonotype was seen many times. The chain couples TRBV12-3 or TRBV12-4 to TRBJ1-2; D gene ambiguous. CDR3 size: 12 residues. Trimming left V 6 bases short and J 7 bases short, with 12 bases between. This CDR3 is CASRLTSGGYTF. The CDR3, as DNA: TGTGCCAGCAGACTAACTTCGGGTGGCTACACCTTC.

This clonotype has only a few counts. The CDR3, as DNA: TGTGCCAGCAGCCAAGTTGGACAGGGGTACAATGAGCAGTTCTTC. Its translation: CASSQVGQGYNEQFF. The gene calls are TRBV4-2 and TRBJ2-1; 9 positions agree with TRBD1. The length of the CDR3 is 15 residues. Germline CDR1 reads LGHNA; CDR2 reads YNFKEQ. The trim removed 1 base at V and 4 bases at J, leaving 2 bases unmatched.

There are a few counts of this clonotype. The chain links TRBV20-1 to TRBJ1-1; 9 bases map to TRBD1. Trimming cost V 6 bases and J 5 bases; bases outside gene matches: 10. CDR1 and CDR2 from the germline V gene are DFQATT and SNEGSKA (reference sequence). This CDR3 has 14 residues. The CDR3 protein is CSARRTGAGTEAFF. The DNA of the CDR3 is TGCAGTGCGAGAAGGACAGGGGCGGGGACTGAAGCTTTCTTT.

This clonotype turned up a few times. The chain employs TRBV20-1 and TRBJ2-3, with D unresolved. Trimming shortened V by 2 bases and J by 10 bases, and 16 bases separated the two germline ends. The CDR3 sequence is 13 residues long. Germline CDR1 DFQATT, CDR2 SNEGSKA (reference sequence). CDR3 region: CSARIENSYPQYF. The CDR3 DNA is TGCAGTGCTAGAATAGAAAACAGTTATCCGCAGTATTTT.

This chain uses TRBV3-1 with TRBJ2-7; no clear D gene. V gave up 5 bases and J gave up 3 bases, with 17 bases separating them. The CDR3 is 15 amino acids. Per germline, CDR1 LGHDT and CDR2 YNNKEL (reference sequence). As DNA, the CDR3 is TGTGCCAGCAGCAACCGCCTCAGCCAGTTCTACGAGCAGTACTTC. Translated: CASSNRLSQFYEQYF.

In DNA form, the CDR3 reads TGTGCCAGCAGCTTAGTCCTAGCGGGTGGTTACGAGCAGTACTTC. It is translated as CASSLVLAGGYEQYF. The chain employs TRBV7-9 and TRBJ2-7; 8 nucleotides line up with TRBD2. The ends lost 1 base at V and 4 bases at J; junction bases unmatched: 6. There are 15 residues in the CDR3. Germline CDR1 and CDR2: SEHNR and FQNEAQ (reference sequence).

The chain's CDR3 is CASSFDRARQPQHF. For the CDR3, the DNA is TGTGCCAGCAGTTTCGACAGGGCACGTCAGCCCCAGCATTTT. The rearrangement uses TRBV27 and TRBJ1-5, with 7 bases matching TRBD1. There are 14 residues in the CDR3. The V gene's germline CDR1 is MNHEY and CDR2 SMNVEV (reference sequence). The junction had 5 bases not matched to a gene; V was cut back by 3 bases and J by 6 bases.

The chain combines TRBV6-1 with TRBJ2-1; the D gene could be TRBD1 or TRBD2 (6 bases each). The V end was cut by 6 bases, the J end by 5 bases, with 17 bases between. In germline, CDR1 is MNHNS, CDR2 SASEGT. The CDR3 extends over 15 amino acids. The CDR3 reads CASRSLGGADNEQFF. CDR3 DNA sequence: TGTGCCAGCAGGTCCTTGGGGGGCGCGGACAATGAGCAGTTCTTC.

This sequence joins TRBV19 and TRBJ2-6, with D unresolved. The CDR3 covers 13 residues. Germline V gene lookup returns CDR1 LNHDA and CDR2 SQIVND (reference sequence). V dropped 6 bases and J dropped 2 bases, with 5 bases sitting between them. In nucleotides, the CDR3 is TGTGCCAGTAGAGTGCCTGGGGCCAACGTCCTGACTTTC. Encoded protein: CASRVPGANVLTF.

The chain combines TRBV7-6 with TRBJ2-5; D not certain. Germline CDR1 SGHVS, CDR2 FNYEAQ. This CDR3 is 12 amino acids long. V was clipped by 4 bases and J by 7 bases, with 10 bases between them. CDR3 protein: CASSSRQLTQYF. The CDR3 DNA follows: TGTGCCAGCAGCTCCCGTCAATTGACCCAGTACTTC.

The chain recombines TRBV29-1 with TRBJ1-2; 8 bases match TRBD1. Germline V gives CDR1 SQVTM, CDR2 ANQGSEA. The CDR3 is 15 amino acids. J gave up 8 bases and V 7 bases, and 18 bases lay outside the gene matches. CDR3 protein: CSAPTGEGFFKGYTF. The CDR3, as DNA: TGCAGCGCACCGACAGGGGAGGGCTTTTTTAAGGGCTACACCTTC. Drawing the rest from reference TRBV29-1 and TRBJ1-2, the complete variable domain is SAVISQKPSRDICQRGTSLTIQCQVDSQVTMMFWYRQQPGQSLTLIATANQGSEATYESGFVIDKFPISRPNLTFSTLTVSNMSPEDSSIYLCSAPTGEGFFKGYTFGSGTRLTVV.

The V gene is TRBV20-1, the J gene TRBJ2-4, with 7 bases that match TRBD1. Per the germline V gene, CDR1 is DFQATT and CDR2 is SNEGSKA (reference sequence). V trimming: 6 bases; J trimming: 1 base; junction bases outside the gene matches: 6. The CDR3 spans 14 residues. CDR3 amino acids: CSAPLRGAKNIQYF. The CDR3 coding sequence is TGCAGTGCGCCGCTCAGGGGGGCCAAAAACATTCAGTACTTC.

The rearrangement uses TRBV20-1 and TRBJ2-7; D remains unclear. In germline, CDR1 is DFQATT, CDR2 SNEGSKA (reference sequence). There are 13 residues in the CDR3. The V end lost 4 bases, the J end lost 5 bases, and 15 bases lay between the germline ends. In DNA form, the CDR3 reads TGCAGTGCTACCTTCAATCTCCAGAACGAGCAGTACTTC. As protein: CSATFNLQNEQYF.

This clonotype was seen a few times. V is TRBV6-5 and J is TRBJ2-7; TRBD2 is a possible D gene (6 bases). Germline CDR1 reads MNHEY; CDR2 reads SVGAGI. Trimming pared 0 bases from V and 3 bases from J, leaving 12 bases between. There are 15 residues in the CDR3. This CDR3 is CASSYSNGGVYEQYF. The CDR3 DNA follows: TGTGCCAGCAGTTACTCGAACGGAGGGGTCTACGAGCAGTACTTC.

This rearrangement joins TRBV12-3 or TRBV12-4 to TRBJ2-2; the match to TRBD2 covers 9 bases. The V segment lost 5 bases and the J segment 3 bases; nucleotides outside the gene matches: 4. This CDR3 is 15 amino acids long. In DNA, the CDR3 is TGTGCCAGCAGTCCTCTAGCGGGATACACCGGGGAGCTGTTTTTT. As protein: CASSPLAGYTGELFF.

The chain recombines TRBV12-3 or TRBV12-4 with TRBJ2-5; 8 bases agree with TRBD2. The CDR3 is 15 residues long. With 3 bases clipped from V and 3 bases from J, the junction kept 6 bases outside the gene matches. CDR3 region: CASSFVPGGKETQYF. CDR3 nucleotides: TGTGCCAGCAGTTTTGTGCCGGGGGGGAAAGAGACCCAGTACTTC.

V is TRBV7-2 and J is TRBJ2-1; TRBD2 matches 9 bases. J was trimmed by 7 bases and V by 2 bases; bases with no gene match: 9. This CDR3 is built from 16 residues. Per the germline V gene, CDR1 is SGHTA and CDR2 is FQGNSA. The CDR3 spells CASSLSTGLAQNEQFF. Written as DNA, the CDR3 is TGTGCCAGCAGCTTAAGCACGGGACTAGCTCAGAATGAGCAGTTCTTC.

DNA for the CDR3: TGTGCCAGCAGCTCCGGACAGCACTCCTACAATGAGCAGTTCTTC. Translation gives CASSSGQHSYNEQFF. The chain joins TRBV7-3 to TRBJ2-1; possibly TRBD1 for D (6 bases). Trimming cost V 4 bases and J 0 bases, with 10 bases left between them. The length of the CDR3 is 15 residues. In germline, CDR1 is SGHTA, CDR2 FQGTGA.

This clonotype came up a few times. The chain couples TRBV29-1 to TRBJ2-1, with TRBD2 matching over 16 bases. After removal of 3 bases from V and 6 bases from J, the junction contained 5 bases not matched to a gene. The CDR3 loop spans 16 amino acids. Germline V gives CDR1 SQVTM, CDR2 ANQGSEA. The CDR3 is CSVEGTSGGAPNEQFF. CDR3 sequence (DNA): TGCAGCGTTGAGGGGACTAGCGGGGGGGCCCCCAATGAGCAGTTCTTC.

This clonotype was found a few times. The rearrangement joins TRBV12-3 or TRBV12-4 to TRBJ2-7, with D possibly being TRBD1 or TRBD2 (7 bases each). This CDR3 is 11 amino acids long. Trimming left V 10 bases short and J 6 bases short, with 13 bases between. The DNA of the CDR3 is TGTGCCACTTCAGGGGGGGTCGAGCAGTACTTC. Residues: CATSGGVEQYF.

The V call is TRBV15, the J call TRBJ1-5; D not resolved. The CDR3 runs to 15 residues. Germline V gene lookup returns CDR1 LNHNV and CDR2 YYDKDF (reference sequence). The V end was cut by 2 bases, the J end by 5 bases, with 13 bases between. The CDR3 DNA reads as TGTGCCACCAGCAGAACCCTTGGGAGGGATCAGCCCCAGCATTTT. It encodes CATSRTLGRDQPQHF.